This entry concerns a single T cell receptor beta chain. There is no known antigen for this receptor. It has no much larger one-base neighbor in the sample; base qualities were not kept. This entry belongs to a study of blood T cell repertoires in COVID-19 (dated by TCRdb to the early 2020s). Regarding the study in general: Samples from collaborators originated in the United States, Italy and Spain and spanned both the acute and convalescent phases of COVID-19. The material from the prospective study consisted of cDNA or gDNA derived from T cells, B-cell-depleted T cells, or PBMCs. Subjects who had been exposed to COVID-19, were actively infected with it, or had recovered from it provided the deeply sampled blood TCRbeta repertoires that made up the dataset. A freely available public database, intended as a resource for researchers studying the immune response to SARS-CoV-2, is where the repertoires were released. Samples were obtained from the ongoing ImmuneRACE study (first 160 participants) and from 1,000 to 1,500 subjects provided by 6 global collaborators. Nearly every sample came with metadata listing a de-identified subject ID, COVID-19 status, age in years and sex. Where available, HLA class I and class II types were taken from metadata supplied by the sample provider and were not determined by assay-based typing. Overall study results and their limits: The quantity of clinical and demographic metadata differed by source and by participant and was supplied without curation.

At one collaborating source in Seattle, patients were enrolled during active infection and were followed longitudinally through the course of disease. The collaborating institutions used their own protocols to collect whole blood in K2EDTA tubes. For TCRbeta analysis, collaborators shipped samples as frozen whole blood, isolated PBMCs, or DNA extracted from either of those sample types. TCRbeta CDR3 regions were amplified from genomic DNA using the immunoSEQ Assay, a bias-controlled multiplex PCR. On the study's bioinformatics: Within the assay, amplification of reference gene primers was used to estimate how many nucleated cells each sample contained. To quantify the absolute abundance of each unique TCRbeta CDR3 rearrangement, sequence reads were collapsed and filtered. For each sample, productive Simpson clonality was calculated by taking the square root of Simpson's diversity index across productive rearrangements. TCRdb limited this immuneACCESS table to in-frame rearrangements with V and J called. A share of clones is missing; checked studies link under half to unresolved V genes, and the rest is unexplained. Clone size and the V and J calls come from that table; the DNA yielded D and trimming. Recorded for this sample are approximately 500,000 clones; roughly 89% of them occurred a single time. Of the sample, over 0.7% falls within the top ten clones.

As encoded in the germline V gene (reference sequence), CDR1 is SEHNR while CDR2 is FQNEAQ. Trimming removed 3 bases from V and 7 bases from J, leaving 13 bases between the germline ends. The CDR3 covers 14 residues, taking in both the cysteine and the phenylalanine. Only the CDR3 part of the read is kept: 42 bases, read in frame from the first base. Here the chain combines TRBV7-9 and TRBJ2-4; the D gene cannot be named for sure. The sequence came from a man younger than 30 with COVID-19, enrolled during active disease. Sequencing was performed on peripheral blood. The CDR3 has the sequence CASSLGPQDNIQYF. Read as DNA, the sequence is TGTGCCAGCAGCTTGGGCCCCCAAGACAACATTCAGTACTTC.